What follows describes a single TCR beta chain. These data belong to a study of blood T cell repertoires in COVID-19. About the research overall: Acute and convalescent COVID-19 samples came from the United States, Italy and Spain. Sample material is recorded as cDNA or gDNA derived from T cells, B-cell-depleted T cells, or PBMCs.

Unmatched junction bases numbered 6, after V lost 4 bases and J lost 0 bases. CDR1 and CDR2 from the germline V gene are SGHRS and YFSETQ. CDR3 length equals 16 residues. Per the original data handling: Estimated nucleated cell counts came from reference gene primer amplification. Clones were read by immunoSEQ multiplex PCR, and TCRdb kept only the in-frame ones, dropping some. V, J and clone size are those of that table, while D and trimming were read from the DNA. The sample yields some 170,000 clones, 87% seen once. V gene TRBV5-1 combines with J gene TRBJ1-3; TRBD1 matches 8 bases. Sample: peripheral blood. This TCR came from a woman between 50 and 59 years old with acute or convalescent COVID-19. CDR3 in DNA: TGCGCCAGCAGCCCGCGGACAGGGAGCTCTGGAAACACCATATATTTT. Translated: CASSPRTGSSGNTIYF.